Listed here are 19 T cell receptor beta chains from one sample, sequenced in a study of TIL therapy for anti-PD-1-resistant metastatic lung cancer. Time point described: pre-treatment sample, taken before nivolumab and TIL therapy. Pleural nodules or supraclavicular lymph nodes made up most of the excised metastases sampled. Sequencing used immunoSEQ v3. The repertoire was sequenced with immunoSEQ multiplex PCR; TCRdb's copy has only in-frame clones and lacks some. The sample lists approximately 27,000 clones; 72% were seen once. Material: tumor tissue, obtained at baseline. The receptors here all came from a person aged 25 to 85 with non-small cell lung cancer.

This chain connects TRBV9 to TRBJ2-5, with no clear D. Trimming shortened V by 0 bases and J by 5 bases, and 17 bases separated the two germline ends. The CDR3 runs 16 residues. Germline assignment: CDR1 SGDLS and CDR2 YYNGEE. The CDR3 DNA reads TGTGCCAGCAGCGTAGCCGGACGGCCCATCGGGGAGACCCAGTACTTC. This gives the protein CASSVAGRPIGETQYF.

The V gene is TRBV2, the J gene TRBJ1-4, with a possible D match to TRBD1 (5 bases). Germline V lookup: CDR1 SNHLY, CDR2 FYNNEI. The CDR3 contains 16 residues. V was clipped by 6 bases and J by 1 base, with 15 bases between them. The CDR3 is CASSKGWGGTNEKLFF. CDR3 bases: TGTGCCAGCAGCAAAGGTTGGGGGGGAACTAATGAAAAACTGTTTTTT. Full variable domain (missing parts from reference TRBV2 and TRBJ1-4): EPEVTQTPSHQVTQMGQEVILRCVPISNHLYFYWYRQILGQKVEFLVSFYNNEISEKSEIFDDQFSVERPDGSNFTLKIRSTKLEDSAMYFCASSKGWGGTNEKLFFGSGTQLSVL.

This chain uses TRBV7-8 with TRBJ2-1; TRBD1 might be the D (9 bases). Germline CDR1 is SGHVS and CDR2 is FQNEAQ. Trimming removed 8 bases at V and 9 bases at J, with 29 bases between. The CDR3 extends over 17 amino acids. This chain's CDR3 is CASRQGVGRGDNGEQFF. The CDR3 nucleotides read TGTGCCAGCCGACAGGGGGTAGGGCGGGGGGATAACGGTGAGCAGTTCTTC.

V gene TRBV7-2 combines with J gene TRBJ1-1; tentatively, D is TRBD1 (5 bases). There are 13 residues in the CDR3. Germline CDR1 SGHTA, CDR2 FQGNSA. V lost 6 bases to trimming and J lost 4 bases, with 12 bases between them. The CDR3 here is CASSSGQATEAFF. The DNA for the CDR3 is TGTGCCAGCAGTAGTGGACAAGCCACTGAAGCTTTCTTT.

The V gene is TRBV5-4, the J gene TRBJ2-1; the D call may be TRBD1 or TRBD2 (6 bases each). There are 13 residues in the CDR3. Germline CDR1 SGHNT, CDR2 YYREEE (reference sequence). V lost 4 bases and J 12 bases, leaving 17 bases between the germline ends. Written as DNA, the CDR3 is TGTGCCAGCAGCAACAGACAGGAGGAGGGGCAGTTCTTC. This encodes CASSNRQEEGQFF.

The chain uses TRBV30 and TRBJ1-2; D is possibly TRBD1 (6 bases). This CDR3 is built from 14 residues. CDR1 and CDR2 (germline): GTSNPN, SVGIG (reference sequence). V shed 3 bases and J shed 4 bases, with 15 bases lying between them. DNA of the CDR3: TGTGCCTGGAGGGCAAGAGGACAGATCTATGGCTACACCTTC. Its protein product is CAWRARGQIYGYTF.

This clone was picked up one time. The chain uses TRBV19 and TRBJ1-1; D unclear. V shed 6 bases and J shed 3 bases, with 11 bases lying between them. Germline CDR1 reads LNHDA; CDR2 reads SQIVND (reference sequence). CDR3 length equals 13 residues. The chain's CDR3 is CASSLVLDTEAFF. The CDR3 DNA is TGTGCCAGTAGCCTTGTTTTAGACACTGAAGCTTTCTTT.

V gene TRBV7-2 combines with J gene TRBJ2-4, with a possible D match to TRBD2 (5 bases). V was shortened by 4 bases and J by 0 bases, with 13 bases between the two germline ends. The germline V gene encodes CDR1 SGHTA and CDR2 FQGNSA. The CDR3 has 16 residues. In nucleotides, the CDR3 is TGTGCCAGCAGCTCCCGAGGGCGGCAAGCCAAAAACATTCAGTACTTC. Residues: CASSSRGRQAKNIQYF.

The chain has TRBV4-3 and TRBJ1-1, with 8 bases that match TRBD1. Trimming took 5 bases from V and 3 from J; bases not matched to a gene: 17. This CDR3 has 18 residues. Germline V gives CDR1 LGHNA, CDR2 YSLEER. Here the CDR3 reads CASSGRGQGGLFYTEAFF. CDR3 nucleotides: TGCGCCAGCAGCGGCAGGGGGCAGGGGGGTTTATTCTACACTGAAGCTTTCTTT.

This clone was seen only a few times. The genes are TRBV9 and TRBJ2-3; 13 bases fit TRBD2. The CDR3 is 16 amino acids. Looked up from germline, CDR1 is SGDLS and CDR2 is YYNGEE. J gave up 2 bases and V 4 bases, and 4 bases lay outside the gene matches. The chain's CDR3 is CASSYGLAGVTDTQYF. In nucleotides, the CDR3 is TGTGCCAGCAGCTACGGACTAGCGGGGGTCACAGATACGCAGTATTTT.

J is TRBJ2-2 and V is TRBV4-1; a possible D gene is TRBD2 (6 bases). V was clipped by 0 bases and J by 4 bases, with 12 bases between them. Germline CDR1 reads MGHRA; CDR2 reads YSYEKL. CDR3 length: 16 residues. The CDR3 DNA sequence: TGCGCCAGCAGCCAAGAAGAGGGAGGAGGCACCGGGGAGCTGTTTTTT. Its translation: CASSQEEGGGTGELFF.

The chain joins TRBV6-4 to TRBJ1-2; 11 bases are shared with TRBD1. From germline, CDR1 is MRHNA and CDR2 SNTAGT. With V trimmed by 4 bases and J by 4 bases, 2 bases remained unmatched. CDR3 length equals 14 residues. This CDR3 reads CASSGGTGGYGYTF. The CDR3 coding sequence is TGTGCCAGCAGTGGCGGGACAGGGGGCTATGGCTACACCTTC.

V usage is TRBV9 and J usage is TRBJ2-1; maybe TRBD1 (5 bases). Deletions cut 6 bases from V and 4 bases from J, with 11 bases between. This CDR3 is built from 13 residues. Germline V CDR1 and CDR2: SGDLS, YYNGEE. CDR3 sequence reads: CASTRDRYNEQFF. In DNA form, the CDR3 reads TGTGCCAGCACCCGAGACAGATACAATGAGCAGTTCTTC.

The rearrangement uses TRBV6-1 and TRBJ2-3; no firm D call. V dropped 7 bases and J dropped 2 bases, with 16 bases sitting between them. CDR1 is MNHNS, CDR2 SASEGT, per germline. This CDR3 has 15 amino acids. CDR3 residues: CASIYFGQNTDTQYF. CDR3 in DNA: TGTGCCAGCATCTACTTTGGGCAGAACACAGATACGCAGTATTTT.

A note on this clone: Mismatch with germline at one junction end may stem from a read error. V gene TRBV6-5 combines with J gene TRBJ1-2; D is perhaps TRBD1 (6 bases). Germline lookup yields CDR1 MNHEY and CDR2 SVGAGI. The CDR3 contains 14 residues. The CDR3 reads CANSYLRGGGGYTF. The CDR3, as DNA: TGTGCCAACAGTTACCTCAGGGGTGGTGGTGGCTACACCTTC.

The rearrangement uses TRBV5-4 and TRBJ1-1; D is undetermined. In germline, CDR1 is SGHNT, CDR2 YYREEE (reference sequence). V lost 4 bases, J lost 0 bases, and 10 bases lay in between. The CDR3 contains 14 residues. The CDR3 DNA is TGTGCCAGCAGCCCAGGTATTATGAACACTGAAGCTTTCTTT. The encoded protein is CASSPGIMNTEAFF.

The J gene is TRBJ2-1, the V gene TRBV10-1; 12 positions agree with TRBD2. The CDR3 is 15 amino acids. Germline CDR1 and CDR2: WNHNN and SYGVQD (reference sequence). Germline trimming cut 6 bases from V and 6 bases from J; bases unmatched to any gene: 6. This CDR3 is CASSPTSGGFNEQFF. In nucleotides, the CDR3 is TGCGCCAGCAGCCCTACTAGCGGGGGGTTCAATGAGCAGTTCTTC.

The V call is TRBV6-5, the J call TRBJ1-2; 7 nucleotides align to TRBD1. This CDR3 region has 13 residues. V dropped 4 bases and J dropped 2; count of bases not matched to a gene: 1. Germline V gene lookup returns CDR1 MNHEY and CDR2 SVGAGI. The CDR3 DNA reads TGTGCCAGCAGTTGGACAGGAAACTATGGCTACACCTTC. It specifies CASSWTGNYGYTF.

This chain connects TRBV10-1 to TRBJ2-3, with TRBD1 matching over 8 bases. Germline loops: CDR1 WNHNN, CDR2 SYGVQD (reference sequence). There are 16 residues in the CDR3. Trimming cost V 3 bases and J 1 base; bases outside gene matches: 6. The CDR3 spells CASSDHGQGGTDTQYF. The CDR3 region has the DNA TGCGCCAGCAGTGATCACGGACAGGGTGGCACAGATACGCAGTATTTT.